This T cell receptor beta chain was captured by sequencing in a study of blood T cell repertoires in COVID-19. Overall study context: The analysed material was cDNA or gDNA that came from T cells, B-cell-depleted T cells, or PBMCs.

Per the original methods: Estimated nucleated cell counts came from reference gene primer amplification. The table came from immunoSEQ multiplex PCR; TCRdb's copy has only in-frame clones and leaves some out. The V and J calls and the clone size are those of that table, but D and trimming were determined from the DNA. The table shows hundreds of thousands of clones, with approximately 86% occurring only once. The CDR3 sequence is 15 residues long. Germline CDR1 LNHDA, CDR2 SQIVND (reference sequence). Trimming at V came to 7 bases and at J to 0 bases, leaving 6 bases not matched to a gene. The chain combines TRBV19 with TRBJ1-5, with 7 bases that match TRBD1. The clonotype was recovered from a young man with active or convalescent COVID-19. The sample taken for sequencing was peripheral blood. The CDR3 nucleotides are TGTGCCAGTACGGACAGGATGGATAGCAATCAGCCCCAGCATTTT. Amino acid sequence: CASTDRMDSNQPQHF.